This entry describes one TCR beta chain. Its target is unknown. Germline CDR1 and CDR2: MGHDK and SYGVNS. CDR3 length: 14 residues. Trimming removed 8 bases from V and 5 bases from J, with 16 bases in between. This sample is drawn from a study of cytomegalovirus exposure and HLA in healthy donors. About the study: Roughly 180 million T cells yielded approximately 100 million unique TCR beta sequences, as an earlier analysis found. Study-level points and caveats: Sequencing artifact likely explains a cluster of highly shared sequence variants. Later work found most CMV-associated TCR beta chains apparently HLA-restricted.

The PCR employed 60 Vbeta primers together with 13 Jbeta primers. The method was immunoSEQ multiplex PCR; TCRdb's version includes in-frame clones alone and lacks a portion of them. The sample has under 200,000 clones; approximately 77% are singletons. This receptor was obtained from a man between 18 and 35 years old in good health and CMV-seronegative. The sample taken for sequencing was PBMCs. The chain is built from TRBV25-1 and TRBJ1-3; D may be TRBD1 (6 bases). The chain's CDR3 is CASGGRESRNTIYF. The CDR3 DNA sequence: TGTGCCAGCGGGGGCCGGGAATCCAGAAACACCATATATTTT.